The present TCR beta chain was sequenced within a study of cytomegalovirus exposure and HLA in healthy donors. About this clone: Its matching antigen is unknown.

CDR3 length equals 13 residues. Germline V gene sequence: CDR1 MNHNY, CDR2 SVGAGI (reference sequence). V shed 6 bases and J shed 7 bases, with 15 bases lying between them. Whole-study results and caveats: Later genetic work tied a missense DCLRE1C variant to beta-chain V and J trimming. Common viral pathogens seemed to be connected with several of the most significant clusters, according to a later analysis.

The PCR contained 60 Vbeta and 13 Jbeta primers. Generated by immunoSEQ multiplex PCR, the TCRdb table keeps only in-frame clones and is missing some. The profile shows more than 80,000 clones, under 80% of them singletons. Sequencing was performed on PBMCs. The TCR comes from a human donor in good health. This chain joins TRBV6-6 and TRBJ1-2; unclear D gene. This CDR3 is CASRVLTSGGYTF. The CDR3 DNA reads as TGTGCCAGCAGAGTCCTCACCAGTGGTGGCTACACCTTC.